Included here is one T cell receptor beta chain sequence, with context. This sample was taken from a study of blood T cell repertoires in COVID-19. Germline loops: CDR1 MNHNY, CDR2 SVGAGI (reference sequence). V was clipped by 0 bases and J by 2 bases; unmatched bases: 3. CDR3 length equals 15 residues. Assay: immunoSEQ multiplex PCR; the TCRdb copy retains only in-frame clones and omits some. This sample yields about 160,000 clones, of which 85% are seen a single time; 3.3% belongs to the top ten. The rearrangement uses TRBV6-6 and TRBJ1-2; TRBD1 matches at 7 bases. The sequencing input was peripheral blood. The receptor was isolated from a human donor with acute or convalescent COVID-19. The donor label of this sample is uncertain. The CDR3 loop is CASSYSIQGNYGYTF. The CDR3 DNA sequence: TGTGCCAGCAGTTACTCGATACAGGGGAACTATGGCTACACCTTC.